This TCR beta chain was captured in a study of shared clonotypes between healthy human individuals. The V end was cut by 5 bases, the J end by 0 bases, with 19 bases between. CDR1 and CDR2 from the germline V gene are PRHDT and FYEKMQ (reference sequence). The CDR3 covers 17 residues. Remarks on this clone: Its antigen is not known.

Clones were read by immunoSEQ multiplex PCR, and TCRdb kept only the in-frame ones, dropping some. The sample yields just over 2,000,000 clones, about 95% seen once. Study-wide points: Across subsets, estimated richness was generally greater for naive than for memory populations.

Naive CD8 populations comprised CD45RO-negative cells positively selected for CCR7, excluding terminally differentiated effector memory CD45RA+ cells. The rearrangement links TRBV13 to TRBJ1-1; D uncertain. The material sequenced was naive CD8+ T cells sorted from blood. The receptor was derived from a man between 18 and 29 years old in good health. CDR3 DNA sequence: TGTGCCAGCAGCCTTTGGGGAACTCCGGAGTTGAACACTGAAGCTTTCTTT. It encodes CASSLWGTPELNTEAFF.